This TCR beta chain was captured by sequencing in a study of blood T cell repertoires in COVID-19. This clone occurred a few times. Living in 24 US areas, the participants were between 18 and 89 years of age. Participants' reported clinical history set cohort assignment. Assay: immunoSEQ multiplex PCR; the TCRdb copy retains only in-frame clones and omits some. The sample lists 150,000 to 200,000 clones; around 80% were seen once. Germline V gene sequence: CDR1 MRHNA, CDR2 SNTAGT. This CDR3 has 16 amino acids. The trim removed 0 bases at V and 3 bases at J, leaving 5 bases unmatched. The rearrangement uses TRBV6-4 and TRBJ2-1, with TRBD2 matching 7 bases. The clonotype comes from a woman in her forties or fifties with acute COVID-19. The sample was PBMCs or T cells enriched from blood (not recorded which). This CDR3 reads CASSDSVGGDYNEQFF. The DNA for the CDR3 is TGTGCCAGCAGTGACTCGGTGGGGGGGGACTACAATGAGCAGTTCTTC.